These T cell receptor beta chains were read from a single sample in a study of T cell changes during pregnancy in multiple sclerosis. The method was immunoSEQ multiplex PCR; TCRdb's version includes in-frame clones alone and lacks a portion of them. Altogether 55,000 to 65,000 clones are present, over 85% being singletons, with the ten largest covering roughly 0.33%. The sample consisted of CD4+ T cells from peripheral blood mononuclear cells, taken before pregnancy. All receptors derive from a female donor with multiple sclerosis, enrolled in a pregnancy study. Both conserved end residues are part of each CDR3. D genes are given only for firm matches. The size entry is marked missing in some rows and otherwise reads once, few, many or a size class.

size: NA; D: NA; V: TRBV29-1; J: TRBJ2-1; DNA: TGCAGCGAAGAACGGGAGAGCTCCTACAATGAGCAGTTCTTC; CDR3: CSEERESSYNEQFF
size: NA; D: NA; V: TRBV14; J: TRBJ1-3; DNA: TGTGCCAGCAGCCACACAACAGGATGGGGTGGAAACACCATATATTTT; CDR3: CASSHTTGWGGNTIYF
size: NA; D: TRBD2; V: TRBV7-2; J: TRBJ2-1; DNA: TGTGCCAGCAGCTTGTGGGCACTAGCGGGAGTAGAGCAGTTCTTC; CDR3: CASSLWALAGVEQFF
size: once; D: NA; V: TRBV19; J: TRBJ1-5; DNA: TGTGCCAGTAGCCCTAGCTTCAGAGGGCATCAGCCCCAGCATTTT; CDR3: CASSPSFRGHQPQHF
size: once; D: NA; V: TRBV2; J: TRBJ2-4; DNA: TGTGCCAGCAGTGCGGCGGCTATCAGGGCTGGTAACATTCAGTACTTC; CDR3: CASSAAAIRAGNIQYF
size: NA; D: NA; V: TRBV25-1; J: TRBJ2-7; DNA: TGTGCCAGCAGTGAACAGTCCGGCGGCTACGAGCAGTACTTC; CDR3: CASSEQSGGYEQYF
size: NA; D: NA; V: TRBV2; J: TRBJ1-2; DNA: TGTGCCAGCAGTGAATTAACGCGCTATGGCTACACCTTC; CDR3: CASSELTRYGYTF
size: NA; D: TRBD2; V: TRBV28; J: TRBJ2-7; DNA: TGTGCCAGCACATCTCACCCGGGGGGACTAGCGGGAGCTCCCGAGCAGTACTTC; CDR3: CASTSHPGGLAGAPEQYF
size: NA; D: NA; V: TRBV7-2; J: TRBJ2-3; DNA: TGTGCCAGCAGCTTAGTCGTACTAACAACAGATACGCAGTATTTT; CDR3: CASSLVVLTTDTQYF
size: NA; D: TRBD1; V: TRBV23-1; J: TRBJ2-3; DNA: TGCGCCAGCAGTCAACCTGTCCGGGACAGGGACAGATACGAACGTGGGACAGGGACAGATACGCAGTATTTT; CDR3: CASSQPVRDRDRYERGTGTDTQYF
size: once; D: TRBD1; V: TRBV7-2; J: TRBJ1-1; DNA: TGTGCCAGCAGCTTAGCATCGACAGGGGGCATGAACACTGAAGCTTTCTTT; CDR3: CASSLASTGGMNTEAFF
size: NA; D: TRBD1; V: TRBV5-1; J: TRBJ1-5; DNA: TGCGCCAGCAGCATTGGGGGACAGAGCAATCAGCCCCAGCATTTT; CDR3: CASSIGGQSNQPQHF
size: NA; D: TRBD2; V: TRBV11-2; J: TRBJ2-1; DNA: TGTGCCAGCAGCTTCTATAGCGGGAAGGGTGAGCAGTTCTTC; CDR3: CASSFYSGKGEQFF
size: NA; D: NA; V: TRBV12-2; J: TRBJ2-5; DNA: TGTGCAAGTCGCGCGAGACAGGGGTTCCGAGAGACCCAGTACTTC; CDR3: CASRARQGFRETQYF